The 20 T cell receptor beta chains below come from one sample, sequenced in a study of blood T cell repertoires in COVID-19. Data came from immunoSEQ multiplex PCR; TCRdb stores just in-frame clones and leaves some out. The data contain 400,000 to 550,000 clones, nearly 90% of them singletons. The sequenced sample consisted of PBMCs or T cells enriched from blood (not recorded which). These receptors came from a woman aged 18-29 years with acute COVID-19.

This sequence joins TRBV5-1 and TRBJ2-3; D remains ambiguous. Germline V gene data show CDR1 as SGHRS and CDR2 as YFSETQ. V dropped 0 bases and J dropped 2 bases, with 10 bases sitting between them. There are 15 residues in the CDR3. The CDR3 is CASSLALRITDTQYF. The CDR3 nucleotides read TGCGCCAGCAGCTTGGCCCTGCGGATCACAGATACGCAGTATTTT. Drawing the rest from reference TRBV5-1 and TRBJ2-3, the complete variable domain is KAGVTQTPRYLIKTRGQQVTLSCSPISGHRSVSWYQQTPGQGLQFLFEYFSETQRNKGNFPGRFSGRQFSNSRSEMNVSTLELGDSALYLCASSLALRITDTQYFGPGTRLTVL.

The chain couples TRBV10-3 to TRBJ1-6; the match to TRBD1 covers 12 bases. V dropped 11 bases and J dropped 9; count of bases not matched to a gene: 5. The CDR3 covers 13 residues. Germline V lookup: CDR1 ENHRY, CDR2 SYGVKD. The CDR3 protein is CAVGTGGGSPLHF. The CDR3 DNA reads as TGTGCCGTTGGGACAGGGGGCGGTTCACCCCTCCACTTT.

DNA of the CDR3: TGCGCCAGCAGTGACGGAGACACTGAAGCTTTCTTT. Protein product: CASSDGDTEAFF. The chain uses TRBV10-1 and TRBJ1-1, with D unclear. This CDR3 is built from 12 residues. Germline assignment: CDR1 WNHNN and CDR2 SYGVQD (reference sequence). V gave up 3 bases and J gave up 3 bases, with 5 bases separating them.

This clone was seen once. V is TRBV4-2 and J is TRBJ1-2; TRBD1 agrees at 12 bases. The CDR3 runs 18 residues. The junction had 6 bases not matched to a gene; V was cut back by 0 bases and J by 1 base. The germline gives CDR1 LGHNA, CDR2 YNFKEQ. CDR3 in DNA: TGTGCCAGCAGCCAAGAATGGGACAGGGGGCAAGGTAACTATGGCTACACCTTC. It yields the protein CASSQEWDRGQGNYGYTF.

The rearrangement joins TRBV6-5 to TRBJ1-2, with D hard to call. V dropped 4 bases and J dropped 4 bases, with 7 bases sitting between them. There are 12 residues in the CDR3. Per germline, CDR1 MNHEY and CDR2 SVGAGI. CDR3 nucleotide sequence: TGTGCCAGCAGTTCCCCTGTCTATGGCTACACCTTC. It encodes CASSSPVYGYTF.

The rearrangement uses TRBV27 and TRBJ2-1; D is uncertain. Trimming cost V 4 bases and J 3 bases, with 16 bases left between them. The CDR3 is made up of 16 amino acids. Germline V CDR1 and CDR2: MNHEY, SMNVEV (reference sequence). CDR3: CASSWVALRNYNEQFF. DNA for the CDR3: TGTGCCAGCAGTTGGGTAGCCTTAAGGAACTACAATGAGCAGTTCTTC.

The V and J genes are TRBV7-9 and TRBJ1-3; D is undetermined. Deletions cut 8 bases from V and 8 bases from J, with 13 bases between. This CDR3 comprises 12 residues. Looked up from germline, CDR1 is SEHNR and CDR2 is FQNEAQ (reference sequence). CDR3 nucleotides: TGTGCCAGCCTTGGTGTGGGCGACACCATATATTTT. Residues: CASLGVGDTIYF.

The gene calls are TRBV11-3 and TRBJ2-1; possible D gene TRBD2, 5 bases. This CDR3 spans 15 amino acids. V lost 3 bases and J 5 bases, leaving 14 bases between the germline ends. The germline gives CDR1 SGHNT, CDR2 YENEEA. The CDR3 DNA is TGTGCCAGCAGCTTCCACCAGCGGACGAACAATGAGCAGTTCTTC. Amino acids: CASSFHQRTNNEQFF.

CDR3 bases: TGTGCCAGCAGTTACCAGGGGGCGCGTCATGAAAAACTGTTTTTT. Its protein product is CASSYQGARHEKLFF. The V call is TRBV6-5, the J call TRBJ1-4, with TRBD1 identical over 8 bases. This CDR3 is built from 15 residues. The germline V gene encodes CDR1 MNHEY and CDR2 SVGAGI. V dropped 2 bases and J dropped 6; count of bases not matched to a gene: 5.

The CDR3 spells CASSVGTNDLETQYF. The CDR3 DNA reads TGTGCCAGCAGCGTCGGGACTAACGATCTAGAGACCCAGTACTTC. This chain uses TRBV7-9 with TRBJ2-5; 7 bases are a match to TRBD2. The CDR3 consists of 15 residues. The junction had 10 bases not matched to a gene; V was cut back by 5 bases and J by 4 bases. The germline CDR1 and CDR2 sequences are SEHNR and FQNEAQ (reference sequence).

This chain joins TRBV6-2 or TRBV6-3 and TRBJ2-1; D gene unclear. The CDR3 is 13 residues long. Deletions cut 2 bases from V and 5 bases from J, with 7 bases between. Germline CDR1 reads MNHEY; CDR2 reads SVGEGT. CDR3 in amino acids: CASSYRRDNEQFF. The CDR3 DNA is TGTGCCAGCAGTTACCGCCGGGACAATGAGCAGTTCTTC.

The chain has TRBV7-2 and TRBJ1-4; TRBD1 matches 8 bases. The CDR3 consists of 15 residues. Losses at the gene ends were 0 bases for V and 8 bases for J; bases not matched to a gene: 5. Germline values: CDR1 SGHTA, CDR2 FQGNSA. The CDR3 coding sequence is TGTGCCAGCAGCTTAGCTTACCAGGGGGCAGAAAAACTGTTTTTT. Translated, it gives CASSLAYQGAEKLFF.

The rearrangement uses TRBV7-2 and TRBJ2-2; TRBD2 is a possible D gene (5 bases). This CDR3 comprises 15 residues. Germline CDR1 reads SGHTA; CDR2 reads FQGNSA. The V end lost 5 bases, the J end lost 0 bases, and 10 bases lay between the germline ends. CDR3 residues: CASSAGLANTGELFF. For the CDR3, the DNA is TGTGCCAGCAGCGCCGGACTTGCGAACACCGGGGAGCTGTTTTTT.

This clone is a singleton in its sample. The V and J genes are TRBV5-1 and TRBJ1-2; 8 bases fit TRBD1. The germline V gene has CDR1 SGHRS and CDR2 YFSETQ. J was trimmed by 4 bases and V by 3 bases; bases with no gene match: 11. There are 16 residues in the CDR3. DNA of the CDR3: TGCGCCAGCAGCTGGGGACAGGATGGCAGCGGCTATGGCTACACCTTC. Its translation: CASSWGQDGSGYGYTF.

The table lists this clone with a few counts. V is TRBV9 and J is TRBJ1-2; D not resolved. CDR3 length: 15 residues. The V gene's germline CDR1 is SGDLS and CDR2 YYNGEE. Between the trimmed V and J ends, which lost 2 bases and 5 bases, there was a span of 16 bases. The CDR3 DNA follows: TGTGCCAGCAGCGTTGGGGTCGGGGATGGGTATGGCTACACCTTC. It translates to CASSVGVGDGYGYTF.

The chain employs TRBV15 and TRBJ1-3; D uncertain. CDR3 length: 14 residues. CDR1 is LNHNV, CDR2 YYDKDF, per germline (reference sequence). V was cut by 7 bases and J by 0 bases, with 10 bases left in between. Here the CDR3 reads CATKDRGSGNTIYF. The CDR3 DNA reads TGTGCCACCAAGGATCGGGGCTCTGGAAACACCATATATTTT.

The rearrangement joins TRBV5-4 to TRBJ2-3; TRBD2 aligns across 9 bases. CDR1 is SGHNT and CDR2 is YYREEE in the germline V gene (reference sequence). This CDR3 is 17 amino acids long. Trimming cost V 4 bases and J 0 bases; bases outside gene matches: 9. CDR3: CASSAMTSGFSTDTQYF. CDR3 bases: TGTGCCAGCAGCGCGATGACTAGCGGATTTAGCACAGATACGCAGTATTTT.

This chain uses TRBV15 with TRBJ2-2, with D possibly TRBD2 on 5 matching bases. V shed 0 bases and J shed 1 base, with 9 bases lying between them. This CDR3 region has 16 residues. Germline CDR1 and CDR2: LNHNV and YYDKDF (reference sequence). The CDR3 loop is CATSREGAGNTGELFF. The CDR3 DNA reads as TGTGCCACCAGCAGAGAAGGCGCGGGGAACACCGGGGAGCTGTTTTTT.

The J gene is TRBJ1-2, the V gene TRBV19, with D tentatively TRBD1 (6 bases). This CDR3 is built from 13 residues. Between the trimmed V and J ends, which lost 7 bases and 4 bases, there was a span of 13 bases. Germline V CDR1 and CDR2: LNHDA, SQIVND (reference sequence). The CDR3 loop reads CASKEGGPYGYTF. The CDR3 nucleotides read TGTGCCAGTAAGGAAGGGGGACCCTATGGCTACACCTTC.

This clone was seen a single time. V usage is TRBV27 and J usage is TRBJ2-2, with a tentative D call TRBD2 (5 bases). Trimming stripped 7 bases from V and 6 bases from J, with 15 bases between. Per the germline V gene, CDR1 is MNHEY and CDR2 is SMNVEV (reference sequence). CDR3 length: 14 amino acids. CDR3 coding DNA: TGTGCCAGCAAAGGGAGAAACGAGGCCGGGGAGCTGTTTTTT. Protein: CASKGRNEAGELFF.